The 18 T cell receptor beta chains below all came from one sample that was sequenced in a study of early T cells in non-severe SARS-CoV-2 infection. MiXCR was run by TCRdb on the 5' RACE reads, yielding one entry per CDR3 protein. The table lists 40,000 to 45,000 distinct CDR3 sequences, 9% to 15% of them singletons, with about 16% in the top ten. Specimen: whole blood. The receptors shown here come from an adult who was a healthcare worker with PCR-confirmed SARS-CoV-2 infection or an uninfected control (not recorded which).

The genes are TRBV12-3 or TRBV12-4 and TRBJ1-6, with no clear D. This CDR3 spans 14 amino acids. Between the trimmed V and J ends, which lost 0 bases and 10 bases, there was a span of 10 bases. The CDR3 is CASSLARDRSPLHF. CDR3 nucleotide sequence: TGTGCCAGCAGTTTAGCCCGGGATCGGTCACCCCTCCACTTT.

The V gene is TRBV11-1, the J gene TRBJ2-5; 9 nucleotides match TRBD2. CDR1 is SGHAT, CDR2 FQDESV, per germline (reference sequence). The CDR3 covers 16 residues. The V gene end was trimmed by 4 bases and the J gene end by 2 bases; junction bases not matched to a gene: 8. The CDR3 DNA is TGTGCCAGCAGCTCCCGAGTAGCGGGAGTTCAAGAGACCCAGTACTTC. Protein: CASSSRVAGVQETQYF.

This clonotype was found many times. The genes are TRBV12-3 or TRBV12-4 and TRBJ1-4; no definite D call. The CDR3 runs 13 residues. Trimming took off 10 bases at V and 3 bases at J, with 12 bases between the two ends. As DNA, the CDR3 is TGTGCCACCCGTCTTACAGCTAATGAAAAACTGTTTTTT. As protein: CATRLTANEKLFF.

Ten or more counts support this clonotype. This rearrangement joins TRBV18 to TRBJ2-7; D is uncertain. The CDR3 spans 12 residues. The V and J ends lost 2 bases and 4 bases respectively, with 6 bases between them. From germline, CDR1 is KGHSH and CDR2 LQKENI. The CDR3 reads CASSPGPYEQYF. CDR3 DNA: TGTGCCAGCTCACCAGGACCGTACGAGCAGTACTTC.

This clonotype was counted many times. The gene calls are TRBV24-1 and TRBJ2-3; D remains ambiguous. Germline V gives CDR1 KGHDR, CDR2 SFDVKD. The CDR3 is 16 residues long. V gave up 7 bases and J gave up 5 bases, with 21 bases separating them. In DNA form, the CDR3 reads TGTGCCACCAGCAAAACCGCAGCATTCGGTGGAGATACGCAGTATTTT. This gives the protein CATSKTAAFGGDTQYF.

Notes on this clonotype: A clone one base away is much larger, so this may be a read error. V is TRBV6-1 and J is TRBJ2-1; D unclear. The CDR3 totals 12 residues. CDR1 MNHNS and CDR2 SASEGT come from the germline V gene. DNA of the CDR3: TGTGCCAGCAATGGTCCCTACAATGGGCAGTTCTTC. Translation: CASNGPYNGQFF.

The sample holds many counts of this clonotype. The rearrangement links TRBV12-3 or TRBV12-4 to TRBJ2-7; D gene ambiguous. V was cut by 2 bases and J by 2 bases, with 19 bases left in between. The CDR3 loop spans 17 amino acids. CDR3 loop: CASSLFVWAAPTYEQYF. CDR3 coding DNA: TGTGCCAGCAGTTTATTTGTCTGGGCAGCGCCTACCTACGAGCAGTACTTC.

V is TRBV7-2 and J is TRBJ2-2; D unclear. This CDR3 has 13 residues. With 5 bases removed from V and 6 bases from J, the gap between germline ends came to 10 bases. In germline, CDR1 is SGHTA, CDR2 FQGNSA. The CDR3 spells CASSPRSPGELFF. The CDR3 DNA reads as TGTGCCAGCAGCCCCAGGAGCCCCGGGGAGCTGTTTTTT.

This clonotype occurred a few times. The chain uses TRBV10-3 and TRBJ2-7, with D tentatively TRBD1 or TRBD2 (5 bases each). Between the trimmed V and J ends, which lost 11 bases and 0 bases, there was a span of 17 bases. The CDR3 spans 14 residues. Germline CDR1 reads ENHRY; CDR2 reads SYGVKD. Here the CDR3 reads CAVRHGGGSYEQYF. In DNA form, the CDR3 reads TGTGCCGTCCGACATGGGGGTGGCTCCTACGAGCAGTACTTC.

This clonotype occurred many times. An end of the junction does not agree with germline; a read error may underlie this. This chain uses TRBV7-7 with TRBJ2-5; either TRBD1 or TRBD2 may supply D (6 bases each). Per germline, CDR1 SSHAT and CDR2 FNYEAQ (reference sequence). The CDR3 has 14 amino acids. The CDR3 DNA follows: TGTGCTAGCAGCTTAGAGGGGGGCCAAGAGACCCAGTACTTC. This codes for CASSLEGGQETQYF.

The rearrangement joins TRBV6-2 or TRBV6-3 to TRBJ2-7, with 7 nucleotides matching TRBD1. The germline V gene has CDR1 MNHEY and CDR2 SVGEGT. The CDR3 contains 11 residues. V trimming: 6 bases; J trimming: 9 bases; junction bases outside the gene matches: 5. CDR3 nucleotides: TGTGCCAGCAGGGACAGGAGTTCGCAGTACTTC. Its protein is CASRDRSSQYF.

This clonotype rates as medium-sized. The chain couples TRBV7-2 to TRBJ2-5; the D gene is possibly TRBD1 (6 bases). Germline lookup yields CDR1 SGHTA and CDR2 FQGNSA. The CDR3 is 15 amino acids. V was cut by 1 base and J by 5 bases, with 14 bases left in between. CDR3 sequence reads: CASSLVSQRGETQYF. In DNA, the CDR3 is TGTGCCAGCAGCTTAGTTAGCCAGAGGGGGGAGACCCAGTACTTC.

The chain has TRBV3-1 and TRBJ2-7; possible D gene TRBD1, 5 bases. The V end lost 4 bases, the J end lost 4 bases, and 8 bases lay between the germline ends. The CDR3 spans 12 residues. Germline CDR1 and CDR2: LGHDT and YNNKEL (reference sequence). The CDR3 DNA is TGTGCCAGCAGCCGTCAGGGATACGAGCAGTACTTC. Translating gives CASSRQGYEQYF.

This clonotype has at least ten counts. V is TRBV7-6 and J is TRBJ1-1, with D unresolved. The CDR3 totals 13 residues. Germline V gene data show CDR1 as SGHVS and CDR2 as FNYEAQ. V shed 5 bases and J shed 2 bases, with 9 bases lying between them. In nucleotides, the CDR3 is TGTGCCAGCAGCCCCCCTTACAACACTGAAGCTTTCTTT. Encoded protein: CASSPPYNTEAFF.

This clonotype was seen at least ten times. This chain connects TRBV24-1 to TRBJ2-2; D gene ambiguous. Trimming removed 4 bases from V and 1 base from J, with 9 bases in between. This CDR3 is 15 amino acids long. Germline V gives CDR1 KGHDR, CDR2 SFDVKD. The CDR3 loop reads CATSDPTRNTGELFF. The CDR3 bases are TGTGCCACCAGTGACCCGACACGGAACACCGGGGAGCTGTTTTTT.

This clonotype was recorded a few times. The genes are TRBV12-3 or TRBV12-4 and TRBJ1-5, with 8 bases aligning to TRBD1. The CDR3 consists of 15 residues. Trimming removed 3 bases from V and 2 bases from J; junction bases left unmatched: 3. CDR3 in amino acids: CASSLTTGGNQPQHF. The DNA of the CDR3 is TGTGCCAGCAGTTTGACGACAGGGGGCAATCAGCCCCAGCATTTT.

The chain carries TRBV28 and TRBJ2-7; 7 nucleotides match TRBD1. Germline CDR1 reads MDHEN; CDR2 reads SYDVKM. The CDR3 totals 16 residues. The V and J ends lost 5 bases and 2 bases, in that order; junction bases with no gene match: 12. CDR3 protein: CASSGTRGTDPYEQYF. DNA for the CDR3: TGTGCCAGCAGTGGGACGCGAGGGACAGACCCCTACGAGCAGTACTTC.

The rearrangement joins TRBV18 to TRBJ2-2; no definite D call. In germline, CDR1 is KGHSH, CDR2 LQKENI. Trimming stripped 3 bases from V and 2 bases from J, with 13 bases between. This CDR3 spans 16 amino acids. CDR3 coding DNA: TGTGCCAGCTCACCTGCTAGGAACCCCAACACCGGGGAGCTGTTTTTT. Protein sequence: CASSPARNPNTGELFF.